This entry lists 25 T cell receptor beta chains sequenced from one sample in a study of radiation and T cells in renal cell carcinoma. Time point meaning: blood 2 weeks post-SBRT. Treatment noted: 15 Gy SBRT to primary tumor, nephrectomy 4 weeks later. TCRdb keeps only in-frame clones here, not all; method: immunoSEQ multiplex PCR. Found here are roughly 130,000 clones, about 88% of them singletons; the top ten hold 5% to 6%. Sequenced here: blood, sampled from a patient whose treatment included radiotherapy and nephrectomy. The receptor set was obtained from a woman aged 65 to 85 with renal cell carcinoma.

This rearrangement joins TRBV5-4 to TRBJ2-7; 9 bases align to TRBD2. V shed 2 bases and J 1 base; nucleotides not matched to a gene: 4. Germline lookup yields CDR1 SGHNT and CDR2 YYREEE (reference sequence). The CDR3 has 15 residues. The CDR3 loop reads CASSLGLASSYEQYF. The CDR3 region has the DNA TGTGCCAGCAGCTTAGGACTAGCGTCTTCCTACGAGCAGTACTTC.

J is TRBJ2-7 and V is TRBV4-2; D assignment may be TRBD1 or TRBD2 (5 bases each). This CDR3 is built from 16 residues. V was shortened by 3 bases and J by 0 bases, with 15 bases between the two germline ends. Per the germline V gene, CDR1 is LGHNA and CDR2 is YNFKEQ. The CDR3 spells CASSQPGTGSSYEQYF. CDR3 DNA: TGTGCCAGCAGCCAGCCCGGGACGGGAAGCTCCTACGAGCAGTACTTC.

The CDR3 bases are TGTGCCAGCAGCCCCCCGGGCAGGGGCGACAATGAGCAGTTCTTC. The encoded protein is CASSPPGRGDNEQFF. The chain combines TRBV7-2 with TRBJ2-1; TRBD1 might be the D (6 bases). Germline CDR1 SGHTA, CDR2 FQGNSA. Trimming took off 5 bases at V and 5 bases at J, with 16 bases between the two ends. The CDR3 sequence is 15 residues long.

The chain is built from TRBV28 and TRBJ2-3; D unclear. Per the germline V gene, CDR1 is MDHEN and CDR2 is SYDVKM. The CDR3 runs 14 residues. V lost 2 bases, J lost 1 base, and 7 bases lay in between. This CDR3 is CASSLRQGTDTQYF. CDR3 nucleotides: TGTGCCAGCAGTTTACGGCAAGGCACAGATACGCAGTATTTT.

The chain carries TRBV15 and TRBJ1-4; no firm D call. Germline V gene lookup returns CDR1 LNHNV and CDR2 YYDKDF (reference sequence). The ends were cut back, 0 bases at V and 0 bases at J, with 11 bases in the middle. The CDR3 is made up of 17 amino acids. The CDR3 DNA sequence: TGTGCCACCAGCAGAGAACAATCTGGTGCAACTAATGAAAAACTGTTTTTT. Translated, it gives CATSREQSGATNEKLFF. Together with reference TRBV15 and TRBJ1-4, the CDR3 gives the full variable domain: DAMVIQNPRYQVTQFGKPVTLSCSQTLNHNVMYWYQQKSSQAPKLLFHYYDKDFNNEADTPDNFQSRRPNTSFCFLDIRSPGLGDTAMYLCATSREQSGATNEKLFFGSGTQLSVL.

Concerning this clone itself: The sample has other DNA sequences that encode this CDR3 too. The V gene is TRBV5-1, the J gene TRBJ2-2; 8 bases are a match to TRBD2. V shed 2 bases, J shed 4 bases, and the junction held 4 bases outside the gene matches. The CDR3 has 15 amino acids. CDR1 SGHRS and CDR2 YFSETQ come from the germline V gene. This CDR3 reads CASSFSGGRTGELFF. The CDR3 region has the DNA TGCGCCAGCAGCTTCAGCGGGGGCCGCACCGGGGAGCTGTTTTTT.

The chain combines TRBV7-3 with TRBJ2-1, with 12 bases identical to TRBD2. The ends lost 4 bases at V and 7 bases at J; junction bases unmatched: 5. The CDR3 loop spans 15 amino acids. CDR1 and CDR2 from the germline V gene are SGHTA and FQGTGA. The CDR3 region has the DNA TGTGCCAGCAGCTCTCTAGCGGGGGGGCCGAATGAGCAGTTCTTC. As protein: CASSSLAGGPNEQFF.

The V and J genes are TRBV4-3 and TRBJ1-2; D ambiguous. CDR1 and CDR2 (germline): LGHNA, YSLEER. This CDR3 has 14 amino acids. V was pared by 1 base and J by 2 bases, with 8 bases between. CDR3 region: CASSQGSQNYGYTF. The DNA for the CDR3 is TGCGCCAGCAGCCAAGGGTCACAGAACTATGGCTACACCTTC.

The chain links TRBV19 to TRBJ2-7, with unresolved D. The germline gives CDR1 LNHDA, CDR2 SQIVND (reference sequence). The V and J ends lost 5 bases and 0 bases respectively, with 14 bases between them. CDR3 size: 15 residues. CDR3 DNA sequence: TGTGCCAGTAGTGCCGCCGCGGAGAGCTCCTACGAGCAGTACTTC. Encoded protein: CASSAAAESSYEQYF.

The V gene is TRBV15, the J gene TRBJ1-1; TRBD1 matches at 9 bases. The germline gives CDR1 LNHNV, CDR2 YYDKDF (reference sequence). This CDR3 has 18 residues. V trimming: 0 bases; J trimming: 6 bases; junction bases outside the gene matches: 14. CDR3 protein: CATSRDGGQGKRGSEAFF. The CDR3 coding sequence is TGTGCCACCAGCAGAGATGGTGGACAGGGGAAACGCGGGTCTGAAGCTTTCTTT.

The chain joins TRBV2 to TRBJ2-1, with TRBD2 as a possible D gene (6 bases). CDR3 size: 14 residues. Trimming removed 7 bases at V and 10 bases at J, with 20 bases between. From germline, CDR1 is SNHLY and CDR2 FYNNEI. The DNA of the CDR3 is TGTGCCAGCATGGGAGGTGGGGGGAAAGGAGAGCAGTTCTTC. It encodes CASMGGGGKGEQFF.

The genes are TRBV5-4 and TRBJ2-3, with 8 nucleotides matching TRBD2. This CDR3 contains 16 residues. Germline values: CDR1 SGHNT, CDR2 YYREEE (reference sequence). V lost 3 bases to trimming and J lost 2 bases; unmatched junction nucleotides: 8. The CDR3 bases are TGTGCCAGCAGCTCGGAACTAGCGGCGACCACAGATACGCAGTATTTT. Amino acids: CASSSELAATTDTQYF.

The chain joins TRBV27 to TRBJ2-3; D unclear. This CDR3 has 15 residues. Looked up from germline, CDR1 is MNHEY and CDR2 is SMNVEV (reference sequence). The V and J ends lost 5 bases and 0 bases respectively, with 12 bases between them. Written as DNA, the CDR3 is TGTGCCAGCAGTCTCGGACGAGCTAGCACAGATACGCAGTATTTT. It yields the protein CASSLGRASTDTQYF.

The rearrangement links TRBV11-3 to TRBJ2-7, with a tentative D call TRBD1 (5 bases). CDR3 length equals 15 residues. The V end was cut by 0 bases, the J end by 2 bases, with 11 bases between. Germline V gives CDR1 SGHNT, CDR2 YENEEA. CDR3 sequence: CASSLEQAETYEQYF. As DNA, the CDR3 is TGTGCCAGCAGCTTAGAACAGGCCGAGACCTACGAGCAGTACTTC.

This chain joins TRBV13 and TRBJ1-6; D is uncertain. This CDR3 comprises 15 residues. The ends were cut back, 0 bases at V and 4 bases at J, with 7 bases in the middle. CDR1 PRHDT and CDR2 FYEKMQ come from the germline V gene (reference sequence). This CDR3 is CASSLGLSYNSPLHF. CDR3 in DNA: TGTGCCAGCAGCTTAGGACTGAGTTATAATTCACCCCTCCACTTT.

The chain carries TRBV10-3 and TRBJ1-2; maybe TRBD1 (5 bases). Trimming pared 6 bases from V and 4 bases from J, leaving 12 bases between. The length of the CDR3 is 13 residues. Germline CDR1 reads ENHRY; CDR2 reads SYGVKD. Written as DNA, the CDR3 is TGTGCCATCAGCCCCGACGGGGCCTATGGCTACACCTTC. It codes for CAISPDGAYGYTF.

This clone appeared once. The rearrangement links TRBV6-1 to TRBJ2-7; no definite D call. Between the trimmed V and J ends, which lost 6 bases and 7 bases, there was a span of 16 bases. This CDR3 has 13 residues. Germline V gives CDR1 MNHNS, CDR2 SASEGT. In DNA form, the CDR3 reads TGTGCCAGCAGCCTTGAACGACGAAGGGAGCAGTACTTC. Its translation is CASSLERRREQYF.

This clone was counted only a few times. V is TRBV9 and J is TRBJ1-5; 10 bases match TRBD1. The CDR3 covers 15 residues. V lost 3 bases to trimming and J lost 6 bases; unmatched junction nucleotides: 6. Germline V gene data show CDR1 as SGDLS and CDR2 as YYNGEE. The CDR3 DNA follows: TGTGCCAGCAGCGCAGGGACAGGGGTTGGTCAGCCCCAGCATTTT. The encoded protein is CASSAGTGVGQPQHF.

The chain uses TRBV5-1 and TRBJ2-1; 9 bases map to TRBD1. The CDR3 runs to 16 residues. V shed 5 bases and J 10 bases; nucleotides not matched to a gene: 16. Per the germline V gene, CDR1 is SGHRS and CDR2 is YFSETQ. CDR3 in amino acids: CASSSGWDRVNGEQFF. CDR3 in DNA: TGCGCCAGCAGTTCGGGGTGGGACAGGGTTAATGGGGAGCAGTTCTTC.

The V and J genes are TRBV4-3 and TRBJ1-2; D may be TRBD1 (6 bases). Per the germline V gene, CDR1 is LGHNA and CDR2 is YSLEER. Trimming cost V 1 base and J 3 bases, with 12 bases left between them. There are 15 residues in the CDR3. CDR3 amino acids: CASSQADRIDYGYTF. The DNA of the CDR3 is TGCGCCAGCAGCCAAGCTGACAGGATCGACTATGGCTACACCTTC.

V is TRBV7-3 and J is TRBJ2-7, with D perhaps assigned TRBD1 or TRBD2 (5 bases each). The V and J ends lost 2 bases and 0 bases respectively, with 11 bases between them. Germline V lookup: CDR1 SGHTA, CDR2 FQGTGA. The CDR3 has 15 amino acids. The CDR3 region is CASSLFSGSSYEQYF. The CDR3 DNA sequence: TGTGCCAGCAGCTTATTTTCAGGGAGCTCCTACGAGCAGTACTTC.

This chain uses TRBV2 with TRBJ1-4; 11 positions agree with TRBD1. With 1 base clipped from V and 7 bases from J, the junction kept 2 bases outside the gene matches. Germline CDR1 reads SNHLY; CDR2 reads FYNNEI. This CDR3 has 15 amino acids. The CDR3 region is CASSEGGTGGEKLFF. In DNA, the CDR3 is TGTGCCAGCAGTGAAGGGGGGACAGGGGGTGAAAAACTGTTTTTT.

The chain uses TRBV6-1 and TRBJ1-5, with D tentatively TRBD1 (6 bases). The germline V gene has CDR1 MNHNS and CDR2 SASEGT. This CDR3 is built from 15 residues. Trimming took 8 bases from V and 4 from J, leaving 18 bases between them. CDR3 coding DNA: TGTGCCAGCGGATTAGAACAGGGTCGGAATCAGCCCCAGCATTTT. Translating it yields CASGLEQGRNQPQHF.

The chain links TRBV25-1 to TRBJ2-7, with a weak D call TRBD1 (8 bases). Deletions cut 3 bases from V and 1 base from J, with 16 bases between. This CDR3 is built from 16 residues. Germline-derived CDR1 and CDR2 are MGHDK and SYGVNS. This chain's CDR3 is CASSDQGGDRSYEQYF. The CDR3 DNA sequence: TGTGCCAGCAGTGATCAAGGGGGGGACAGGTCCTACGAGCAGTACTTC.

This clone was observed a single time. V gene TRBV6-5 combines with J gene TRBJ2-1; 7 nucleotides agree with TRBD2. This CDR3 has 12 residues. V was pared by 0 bases and J by 15 bases, with 5 bases of the junction left unmatched. Per germline, CDR1 MNHEY and CDR2 SVGAGI. CDR3 protein: CASSYSSGDSFF. CDR3 nucleotides: TGTGCCAGCAGTTACTCGAGCGGGGATTCGTTCTTC.